The clone carrying this T cell receptor beta chain was counted a few times. The source of the sample is a study of patients and donors after allogeneic stem cell transplantation. TCRdb ran MiXCR on the RT-PCR reads and lists one entry per CDR3 protein. The sample consists of 390,000 or so distinct CDR3 sequences, under 20% of them appearing once. The ends lost 5 bases at V and 3 bases at J; junction bases unmatched: 6. The CDR3 loop spans 14 amino acids. The sequenced sample was blood, either unsorted or a sorted T cell fraction (not recorded which). The chain is built from TRBV12-3 or TRBV12-4 and TRBJ2-5; TRBD1 aligns across 7 bases. The receptor comes from a human donor who was either an allogeneic HSCT recipient or a stem cell or donor lymphocyte infusion donor (not recorded which). It is not recorded whose cells these are; they may come from a transplant donor. The CDR3 nucleotides are TGTGCCAGCAGTCCGTGGACAGGAAAAGAGACCCAGTACTTC. Translating it yields CASSPWTGKETQYF.